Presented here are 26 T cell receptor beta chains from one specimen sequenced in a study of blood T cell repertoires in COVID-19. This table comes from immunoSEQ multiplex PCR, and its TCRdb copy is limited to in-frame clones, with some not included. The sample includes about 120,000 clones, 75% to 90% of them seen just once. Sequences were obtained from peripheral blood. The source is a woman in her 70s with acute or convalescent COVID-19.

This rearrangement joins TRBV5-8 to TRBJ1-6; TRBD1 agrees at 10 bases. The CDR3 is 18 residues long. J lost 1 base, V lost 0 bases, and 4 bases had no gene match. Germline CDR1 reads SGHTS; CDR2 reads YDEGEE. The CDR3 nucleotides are TGTGCCAGCAGCTTGGGCCGGGACAGGGGATCCTATAATTCACCCCTCCACTTT. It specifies CASSLGRDRGSYNSPLHF.

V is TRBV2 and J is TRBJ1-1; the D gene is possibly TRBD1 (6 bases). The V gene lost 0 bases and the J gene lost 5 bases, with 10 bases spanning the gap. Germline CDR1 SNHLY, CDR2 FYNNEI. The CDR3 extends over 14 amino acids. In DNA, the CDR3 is TGTGCCAGCAGTGAAGCGGGCAGGGGTACTGAAGCTTTCTTT. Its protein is CASSEAGRGTEAFF.

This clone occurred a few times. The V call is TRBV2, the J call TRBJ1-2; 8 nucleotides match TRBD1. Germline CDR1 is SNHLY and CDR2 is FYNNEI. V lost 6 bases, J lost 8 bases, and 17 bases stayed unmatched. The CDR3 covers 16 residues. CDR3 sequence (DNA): TGTGCCAGCAGAAGGACAGGGAGGGACTCTAGAGGGGGCTACACCTTC. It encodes CASRRTGRDSRGGYTF.

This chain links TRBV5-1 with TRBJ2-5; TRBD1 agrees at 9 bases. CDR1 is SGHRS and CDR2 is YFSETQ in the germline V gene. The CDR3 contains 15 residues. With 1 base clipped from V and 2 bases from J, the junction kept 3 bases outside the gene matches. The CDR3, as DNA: TGCGCCAGCAGCTTGTACAGGGGGCAGCAAGAGACCCAGTACTTC. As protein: CASSLYRGQQETQYF.

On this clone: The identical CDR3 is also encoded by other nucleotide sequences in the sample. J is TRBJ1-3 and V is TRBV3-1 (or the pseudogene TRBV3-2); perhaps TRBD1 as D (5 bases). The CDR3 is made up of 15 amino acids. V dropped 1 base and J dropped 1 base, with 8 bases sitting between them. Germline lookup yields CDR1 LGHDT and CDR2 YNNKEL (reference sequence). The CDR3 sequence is CASSQGTLSGNTIYF. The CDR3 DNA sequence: TGTGCCAGCAGCCAAGGGACACTGTCTGGAAACACCATATATTTT.

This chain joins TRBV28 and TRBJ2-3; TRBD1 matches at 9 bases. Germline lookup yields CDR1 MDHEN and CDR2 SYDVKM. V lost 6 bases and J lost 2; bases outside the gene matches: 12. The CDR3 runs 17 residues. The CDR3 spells CASSRRTGEGYTDTQYF. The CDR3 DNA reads TGTGCCAGCAGCCGCCGGACAGGGGAAGGGTACACAGATACGCAGTATTTT.

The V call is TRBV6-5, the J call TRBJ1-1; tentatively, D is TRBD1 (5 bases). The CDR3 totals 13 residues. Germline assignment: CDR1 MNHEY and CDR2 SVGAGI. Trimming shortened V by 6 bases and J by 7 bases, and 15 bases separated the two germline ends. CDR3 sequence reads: CASRGGGRFEAFF. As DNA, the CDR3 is TGTGCCAGCAGGGGGGGAGGACGTTTTGAAGCTTTCTTT.

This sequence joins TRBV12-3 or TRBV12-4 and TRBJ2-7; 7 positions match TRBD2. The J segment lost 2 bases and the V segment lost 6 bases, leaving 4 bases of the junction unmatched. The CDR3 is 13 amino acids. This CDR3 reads CASRPGGTYEQYF. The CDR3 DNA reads TGTGCCAGCAGACCGGGGGGAACCTACGAGCAGTACTTC.

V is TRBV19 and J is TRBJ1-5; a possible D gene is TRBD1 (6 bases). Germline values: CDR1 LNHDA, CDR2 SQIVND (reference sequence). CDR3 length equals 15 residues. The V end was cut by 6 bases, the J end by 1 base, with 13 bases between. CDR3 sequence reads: CASRIQGGSNQPQHF. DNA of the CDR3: TGTGCCAGTAGAATACAGGGAGGAAGCAATCAGCCCCAGCATTTT.

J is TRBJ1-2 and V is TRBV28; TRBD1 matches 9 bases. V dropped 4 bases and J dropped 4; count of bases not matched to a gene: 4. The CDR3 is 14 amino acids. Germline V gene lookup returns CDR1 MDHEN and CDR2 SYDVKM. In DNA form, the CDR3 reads TGTGCCAGCAGTTGGGGACAGGGTGCCTATGGCTACACCTTC. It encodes CASSWGQGAYGYTF.

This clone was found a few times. The CDR3: CASSPGQAAEAFF. The CDR3 DNA reads TGTGCCAGCAGTCCTGGACAGGCTGCGGAAGCTTTCTTT. The chain is built from TRBV27 and TRBJ1-1; 7 bases match TRBD1. The V gene's germline CDR1 is MNHEY and CDR2 SMNVEV (reference sequence). J gave up 8 bases and V 5 bases, and 8 bases lay outside the gene matches. The CDR3 is 13 residues long.

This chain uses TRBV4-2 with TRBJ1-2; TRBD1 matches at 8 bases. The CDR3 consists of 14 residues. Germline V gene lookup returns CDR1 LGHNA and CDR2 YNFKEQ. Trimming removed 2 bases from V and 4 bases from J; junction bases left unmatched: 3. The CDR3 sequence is CASSQPRGPYGYTF. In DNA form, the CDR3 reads TGTGCCAGCAGCCAACCCAGGGGGCCCTATGGCTACACCTTC.

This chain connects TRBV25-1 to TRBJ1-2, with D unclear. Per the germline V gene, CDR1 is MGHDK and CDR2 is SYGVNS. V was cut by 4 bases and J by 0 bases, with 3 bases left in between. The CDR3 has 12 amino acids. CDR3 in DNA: TGTGCCAGCAGTGCCTCTAACTATGGCTACACCTTC. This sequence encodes CASSASNYGYTF.

As DNA, the CDR3 is TGTGCTAGTGGTTCTGGGACGGGAGGTTCACCCCTCCACTTT. It encodes CASGSGTGGSPLHF. The chain combines TRBV12-5 with TRBJ1-6; the D gene is possibly TRBD1 (5 bases). V was shortened by 4 bases and J by 9 bases, with 13 bases between the two germline ends. The CDR3 spans 14 residues. Germline loops: CDR1 LGHNT, CDR2 FRNRAP.

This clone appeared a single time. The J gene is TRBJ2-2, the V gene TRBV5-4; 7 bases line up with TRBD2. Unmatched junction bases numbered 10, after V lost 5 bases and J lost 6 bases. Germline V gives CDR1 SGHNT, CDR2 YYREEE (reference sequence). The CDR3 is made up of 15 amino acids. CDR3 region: CASRDGRPQSGELFF. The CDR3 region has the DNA TGTGCCAGCAGGGACGGGAGGCCCCAGTCCGGGGAGCTGTTTTTT.

The CDR3: CASSPFRETQYF. The CDR3, as DNA: TGTGCCAGCAGCCCCTTCCGGGAGACCCAGTACTTC. The gene calls are TRBV11-2 and TRBJ2-5, with D hard to call. CDR3 length: 12 residues. CDR1 and CDR2 from the germline V gene are SGHAT and FQNNGV. V was trimmed by 5 bases and J by 5 bases, leaving 9 bases between them.

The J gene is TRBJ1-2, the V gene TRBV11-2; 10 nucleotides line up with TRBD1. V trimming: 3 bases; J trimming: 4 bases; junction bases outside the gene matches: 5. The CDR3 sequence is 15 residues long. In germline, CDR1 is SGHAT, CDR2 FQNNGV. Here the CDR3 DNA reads TGTGCCAGCAGCTTTCGGACAGGGGGTATCTATGGCTACACCTTC. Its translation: CASSFRTGGIYGYTF. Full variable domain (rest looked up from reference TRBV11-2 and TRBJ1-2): EAGVAQSPRYKIIEKRQSVAFWCNPISGHATLYWYQQILGQGPKLLIQFQNNGVVDDSQLPKDRFSAERLKGVDSTLKIQPAKLEDSAVYLCASSFRTGGIYGYTFGSGTRLTVV.

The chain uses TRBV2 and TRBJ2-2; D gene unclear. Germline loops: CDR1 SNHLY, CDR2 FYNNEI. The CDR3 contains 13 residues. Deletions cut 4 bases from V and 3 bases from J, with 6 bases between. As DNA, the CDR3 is TGTGCCAGCAGTGTACTGCACACCGGGGAGCTGTTTTTT. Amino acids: CASSVLHTGELFF.

The CDR3 region is CASSYSRGADTEAFF. The CDR3 DNA reads as TGTGCCAGCAGTTACTCTCGGGGGGCGGACACTGAAGCTTTCTTT. The chain links TRBV6-5 to TRBJ1-1, with D possibly being TRBD1 (6 bases). The CDR3 is made up of 15 amino acids. Trimming pared 0 bases from V and 3 bases from J, leaving 11 bases between. Germline CDR1 MNHEY, CDR2 SVGAGI.

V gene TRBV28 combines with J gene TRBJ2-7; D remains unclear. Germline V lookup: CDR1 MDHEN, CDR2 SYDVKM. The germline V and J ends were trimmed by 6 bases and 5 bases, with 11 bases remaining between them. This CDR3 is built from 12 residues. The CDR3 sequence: CASSPPANEQYF. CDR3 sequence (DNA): TGTGCCAGCAGCCCCCCCGCGAACGAGCAGTACTTC.

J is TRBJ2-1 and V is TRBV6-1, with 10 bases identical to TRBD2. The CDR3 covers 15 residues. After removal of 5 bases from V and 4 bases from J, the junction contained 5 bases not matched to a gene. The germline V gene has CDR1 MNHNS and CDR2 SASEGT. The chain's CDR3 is CASSFSGGTYNEQFF. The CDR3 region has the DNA TGTGCCAGCAGTTTTAGCGGGGGGACGTACAATGAGCAGTTCTTC.

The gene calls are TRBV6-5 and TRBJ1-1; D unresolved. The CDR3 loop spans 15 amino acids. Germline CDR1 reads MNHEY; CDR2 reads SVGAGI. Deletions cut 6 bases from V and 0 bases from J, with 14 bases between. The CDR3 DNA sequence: TGTGCCAGCAGACCGAGAGTACGAGTGAACACTGAAGCTTTCTTT. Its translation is CASRPRVRVNTEAFF.

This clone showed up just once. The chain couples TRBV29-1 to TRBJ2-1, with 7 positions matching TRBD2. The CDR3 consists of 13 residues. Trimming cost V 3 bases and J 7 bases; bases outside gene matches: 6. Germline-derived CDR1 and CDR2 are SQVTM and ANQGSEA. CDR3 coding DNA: TGCAGCGTTGATGGGACTACCCCGAATGAGCAGTTCTTC. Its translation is CSVDGTTPNEQFF.

As DNA, the CDR3 is TGCGCCAGCAGCTCGGACCCCCGGGGCAATGAGCAGTTCTTC. Protein sequence: CASSSDPRGNEQFF. The rearrangement uses TRBV5-1 and TRBJ2-1, with a possible D match to TRBD2 (5 bases). This CDR3 contains 14 residues. Between the trimmed V and J ends, which lost 3 bases and 6 bases, there was a span of 13 bases. CDR1 SGHRS and CDR2 YFSETQ come from the germline V gene.

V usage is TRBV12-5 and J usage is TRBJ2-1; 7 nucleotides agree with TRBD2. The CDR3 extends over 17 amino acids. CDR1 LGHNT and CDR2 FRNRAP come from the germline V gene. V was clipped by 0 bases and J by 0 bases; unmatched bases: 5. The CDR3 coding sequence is TGTGCTAGTGGTTTGGTACGCGGCGGGAGCTCCTACAATGAGCAGTTCTTC. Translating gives CASGLVRGGSSYNEQFF.

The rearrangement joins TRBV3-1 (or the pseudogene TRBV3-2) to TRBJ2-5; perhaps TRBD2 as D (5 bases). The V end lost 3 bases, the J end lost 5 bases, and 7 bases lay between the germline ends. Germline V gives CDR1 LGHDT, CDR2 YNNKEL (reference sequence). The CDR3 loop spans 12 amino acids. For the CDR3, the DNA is TGTGCCAGCAGCCACGGGAAGGAGACCCAGTACTTC. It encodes CASSHGKETQYF.